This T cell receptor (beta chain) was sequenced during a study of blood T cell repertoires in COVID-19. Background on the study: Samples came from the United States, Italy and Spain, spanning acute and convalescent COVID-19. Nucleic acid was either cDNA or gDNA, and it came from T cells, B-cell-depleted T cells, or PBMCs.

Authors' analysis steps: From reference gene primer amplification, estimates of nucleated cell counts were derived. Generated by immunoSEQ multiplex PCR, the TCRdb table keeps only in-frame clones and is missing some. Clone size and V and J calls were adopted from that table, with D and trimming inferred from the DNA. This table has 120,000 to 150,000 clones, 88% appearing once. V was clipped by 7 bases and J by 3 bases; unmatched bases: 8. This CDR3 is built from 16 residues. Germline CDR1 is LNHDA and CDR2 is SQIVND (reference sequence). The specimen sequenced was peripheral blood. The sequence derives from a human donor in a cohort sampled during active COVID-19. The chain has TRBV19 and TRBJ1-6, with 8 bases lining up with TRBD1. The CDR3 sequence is CASTVRTGIYNSPLHF. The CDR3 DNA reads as TGTGCCAGTACCGTCCGGACAGGGATCTATAATTCACCCCTCCACTTT.